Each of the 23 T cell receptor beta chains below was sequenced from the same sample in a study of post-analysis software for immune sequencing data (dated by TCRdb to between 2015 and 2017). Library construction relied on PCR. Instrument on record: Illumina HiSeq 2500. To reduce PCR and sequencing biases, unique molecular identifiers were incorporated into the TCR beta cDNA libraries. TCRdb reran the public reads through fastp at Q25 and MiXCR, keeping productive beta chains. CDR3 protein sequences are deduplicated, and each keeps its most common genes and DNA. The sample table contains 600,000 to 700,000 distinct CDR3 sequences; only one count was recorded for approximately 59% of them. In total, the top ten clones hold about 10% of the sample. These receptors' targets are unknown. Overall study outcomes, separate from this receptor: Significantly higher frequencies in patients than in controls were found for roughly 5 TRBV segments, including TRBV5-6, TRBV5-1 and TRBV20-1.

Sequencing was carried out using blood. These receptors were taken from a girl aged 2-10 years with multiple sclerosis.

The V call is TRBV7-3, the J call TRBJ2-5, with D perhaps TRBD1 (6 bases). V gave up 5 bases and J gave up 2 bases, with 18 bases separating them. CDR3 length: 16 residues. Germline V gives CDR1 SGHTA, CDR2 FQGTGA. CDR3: CASSPQGQMGQETQYF. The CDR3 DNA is TGTGCCAGCAGCCCACAGGGACAAATGGGGCAAGAGACCCAGTACTTC.

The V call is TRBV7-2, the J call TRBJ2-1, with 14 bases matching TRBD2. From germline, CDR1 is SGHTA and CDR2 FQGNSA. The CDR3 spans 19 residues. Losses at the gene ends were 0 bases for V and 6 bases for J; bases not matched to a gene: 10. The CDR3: CASSLATGTSGSRGNEQFF. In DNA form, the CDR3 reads TGTGCCAGCAGCTTAGCTACAGGGACTAGCGGGAGCCGCGGCAATGAGCAGTTCTTC.

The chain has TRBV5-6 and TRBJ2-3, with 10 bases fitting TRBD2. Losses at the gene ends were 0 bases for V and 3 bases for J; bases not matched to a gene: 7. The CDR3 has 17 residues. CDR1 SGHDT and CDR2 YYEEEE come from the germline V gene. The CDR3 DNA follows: TGTGCCAGCAGCTTGGCCCTAGGACTAGCGGATACAGATACGCAGTATTTT. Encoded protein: CASSLALGLADTDTQYF.

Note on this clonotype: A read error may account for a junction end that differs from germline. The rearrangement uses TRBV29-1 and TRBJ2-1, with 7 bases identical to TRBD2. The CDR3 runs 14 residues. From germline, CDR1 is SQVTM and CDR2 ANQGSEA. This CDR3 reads CSVETSSSYNERFF. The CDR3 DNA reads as TGCAGCGTTGAGACTAGCAGCTCCTACAATGAGCGGTTCTTC.

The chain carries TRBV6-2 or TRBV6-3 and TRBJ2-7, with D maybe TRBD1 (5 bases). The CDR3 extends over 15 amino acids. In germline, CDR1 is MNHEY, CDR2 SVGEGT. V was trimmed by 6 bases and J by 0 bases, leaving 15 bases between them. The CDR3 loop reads CASRTQIGHSYEQYF. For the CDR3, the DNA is TGTGCCAGCAGAACTCAAATTGGACACTCCTACGAGCAGTACTTC.

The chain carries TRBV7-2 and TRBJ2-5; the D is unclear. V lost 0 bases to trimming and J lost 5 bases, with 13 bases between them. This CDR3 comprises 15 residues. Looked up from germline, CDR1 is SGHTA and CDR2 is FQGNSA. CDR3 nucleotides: TGTGCCAGCAGCTTAGCCGGTAGGGCAGACGAGACCCAGTACTTC. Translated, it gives CASSLAGRADETQYF.

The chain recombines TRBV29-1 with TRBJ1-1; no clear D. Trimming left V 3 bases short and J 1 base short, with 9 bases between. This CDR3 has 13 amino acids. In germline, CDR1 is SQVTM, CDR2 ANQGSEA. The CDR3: CSVEAGGNTEAFF. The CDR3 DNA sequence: TGCAGCGTTGAGGCGGGCGGGAACACTGAAGCTTTCTTT.

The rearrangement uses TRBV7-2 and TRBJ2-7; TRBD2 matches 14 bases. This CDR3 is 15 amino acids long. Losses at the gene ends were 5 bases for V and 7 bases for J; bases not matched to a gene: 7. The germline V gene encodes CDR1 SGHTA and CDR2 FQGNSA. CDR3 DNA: TGTGCCAGCAGCCCAAGACTAGCGGGGGGGCTAGAGCAGTACTTC. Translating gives CASSPRLAGGLEQYF.

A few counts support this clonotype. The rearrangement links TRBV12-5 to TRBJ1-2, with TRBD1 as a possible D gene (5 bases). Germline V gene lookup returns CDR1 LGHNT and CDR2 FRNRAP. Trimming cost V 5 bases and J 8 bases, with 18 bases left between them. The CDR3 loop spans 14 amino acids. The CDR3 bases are TGTGCTAGTGGTCCCTGGGGTGGAGGGGTAGGCTACACCTTC. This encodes CASGPWGGGVGYTF. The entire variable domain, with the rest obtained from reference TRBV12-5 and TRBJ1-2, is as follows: DARVTQTPRHKVTEMGQEVTMRCQPILGHNTVFWYRQTMMQGLELLAYFRNRAPLDDSGMPKDRFSAEMPDATLATLKIQPSEPRDSAVYFCASGPWGGGVGYTFGSGTRLTVV.

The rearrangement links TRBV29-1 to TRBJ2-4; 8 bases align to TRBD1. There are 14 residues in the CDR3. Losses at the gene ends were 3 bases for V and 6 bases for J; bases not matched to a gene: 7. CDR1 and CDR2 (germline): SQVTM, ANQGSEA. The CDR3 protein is CSVEAGGGRNIQYF. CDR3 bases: TGCAGCGTTGAGGCAGGGGGCGGTAGAAACATTCAGTACTTC.

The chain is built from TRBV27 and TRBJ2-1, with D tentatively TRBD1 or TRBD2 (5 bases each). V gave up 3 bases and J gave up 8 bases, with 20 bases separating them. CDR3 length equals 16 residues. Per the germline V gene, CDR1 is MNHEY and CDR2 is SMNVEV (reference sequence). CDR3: CASSLILGPLGDEQFF. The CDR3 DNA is TGTGCCAGCAGTTTGATCCTGGGTCCCTTGGGGGATGAGCAGTTCTTC.

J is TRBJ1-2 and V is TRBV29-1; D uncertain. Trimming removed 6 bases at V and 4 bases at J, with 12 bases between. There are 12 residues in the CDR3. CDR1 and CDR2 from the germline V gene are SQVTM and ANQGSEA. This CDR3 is CSVPYGSYGYTF. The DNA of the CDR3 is TGCAGCGTCCCGTACGGATCCTATGGCTACACCTTC.

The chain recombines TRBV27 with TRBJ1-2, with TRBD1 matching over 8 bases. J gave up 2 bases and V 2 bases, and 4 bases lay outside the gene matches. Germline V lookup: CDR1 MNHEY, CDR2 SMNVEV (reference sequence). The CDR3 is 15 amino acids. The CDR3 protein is CASSLGQGTNYGYTF. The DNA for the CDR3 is TGTGCCAGCAGTTTAGGACAGGGAACGAACTATGGCTACACCTTC.

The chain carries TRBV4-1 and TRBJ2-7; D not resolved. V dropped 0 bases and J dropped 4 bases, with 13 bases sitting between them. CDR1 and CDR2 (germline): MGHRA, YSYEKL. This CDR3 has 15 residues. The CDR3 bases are TGCGCCAGCAGCCAAGATTTTGAACCCCATTACGAGCAGTACTTC. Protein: CASSQDFEPHYEQYF.

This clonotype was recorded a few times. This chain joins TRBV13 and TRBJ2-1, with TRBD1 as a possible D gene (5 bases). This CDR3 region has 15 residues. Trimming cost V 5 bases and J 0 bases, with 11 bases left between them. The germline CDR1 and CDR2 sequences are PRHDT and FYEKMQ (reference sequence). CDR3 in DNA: TGTGCCAGCAGCCCCCGCAGGGTCTCCTACAATGAGCAGTTCTTC. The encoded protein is CASSPRRVSYNEQFF.

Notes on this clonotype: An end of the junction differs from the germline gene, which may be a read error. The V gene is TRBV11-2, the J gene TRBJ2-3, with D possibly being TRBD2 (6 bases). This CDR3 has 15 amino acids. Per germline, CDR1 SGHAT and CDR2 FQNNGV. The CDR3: CASSLGYRGRDAQYF. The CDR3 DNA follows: TGTGCCAGCAGCTTAGGATATCGGGGGAGAGATGCGCAGTATTTT.

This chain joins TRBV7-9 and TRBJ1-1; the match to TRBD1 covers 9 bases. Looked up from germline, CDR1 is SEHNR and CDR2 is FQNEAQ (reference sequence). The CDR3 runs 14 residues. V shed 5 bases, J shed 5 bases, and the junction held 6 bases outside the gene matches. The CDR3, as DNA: TGTGCCAGCAGCGACAGACAGGGGGGGACTGAAGCTTTCTTT. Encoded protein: CASSDRQGGTEAFF.

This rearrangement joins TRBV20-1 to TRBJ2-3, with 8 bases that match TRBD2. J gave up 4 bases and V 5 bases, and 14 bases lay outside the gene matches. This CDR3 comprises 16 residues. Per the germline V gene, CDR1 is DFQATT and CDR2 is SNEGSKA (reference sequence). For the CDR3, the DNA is TGCAGTGCTGCCCTTAGCGGGAATAGCCGACCAGATACGCAGTATTTT. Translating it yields CSAALSGNSRPDTQYF.

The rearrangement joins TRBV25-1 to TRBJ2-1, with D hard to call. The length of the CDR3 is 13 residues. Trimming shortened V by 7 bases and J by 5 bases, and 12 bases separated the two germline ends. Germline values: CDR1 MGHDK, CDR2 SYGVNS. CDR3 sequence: CASTRVNDNEQFF. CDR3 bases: TGTGCCAGCACAAGGGTTAATGACAATGAGCAGTTCTTC.

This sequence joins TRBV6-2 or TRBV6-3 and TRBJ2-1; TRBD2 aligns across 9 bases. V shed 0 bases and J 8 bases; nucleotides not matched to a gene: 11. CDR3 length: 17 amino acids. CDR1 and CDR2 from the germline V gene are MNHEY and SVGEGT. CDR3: CASSYSTSGRFGDEQFF. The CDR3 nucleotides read TGTGCCAGCAGTTACTCTACTAGCGGGCGTTTTGGAGATGAGCAGTTCTTC.

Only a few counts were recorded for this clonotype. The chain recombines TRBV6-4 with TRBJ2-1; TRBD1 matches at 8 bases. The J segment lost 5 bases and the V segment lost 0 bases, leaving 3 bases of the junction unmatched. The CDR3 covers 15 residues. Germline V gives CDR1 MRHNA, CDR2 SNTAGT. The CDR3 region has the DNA TGTGCCAGCAGTGACTCAAAACAGGGGGACAATGAGCAGTTCTTC. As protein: CASSDSKQGDNEQFF.

For the CDR3, the DNA is TGTGCCAGCTCACCACCGGGACTAGCGGTGCGTAGCTCCTACAATGAGCAGTTCTTC. This encodes CASSPPGLAVRSSYNEQFF. The chain couples TRBV18 to TRBJ2-1, with 11 bases lining up with TRBD2. After removal of 0 bases from V and 0 bases from J, the junction contained 7 bases not matched to a gene. This CDR3 is built from 19 residues. Germline-derived CDR1 and CDR2 are KGHSH and LQKENI.

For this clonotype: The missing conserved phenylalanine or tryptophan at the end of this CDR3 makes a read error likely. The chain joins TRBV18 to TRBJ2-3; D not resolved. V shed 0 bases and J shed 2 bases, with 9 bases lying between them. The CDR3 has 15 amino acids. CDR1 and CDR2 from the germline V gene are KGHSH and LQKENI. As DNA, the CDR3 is TGTGCCAGCTCACCACCGCAAAGCAACACAGATACGCAGTATGTT. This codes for CASSPPQSNTDTQYV.